One sample yielded the 28 T cell receptor beta chains listed below, sequenced in a study of HIV-infected children after antiretroviral therapy interruption. Unique molecular identifiers were included in an RNA-based 3' RACE TCR library. TCRdb independently ran MiXCR on the 3' RACE reads; one entry per CDR3 protein. Here the sample spans 90,000 or so distinct CDR3 sequences, roughly 6.7% being singletons. As for treatment: PENTA 11 planned treatment interruption arm or continuous ART arm. Source: CD45RA+ CD4+ T cells from PBMCs, pooled from several time points, taken from a donor given antiretroviral therapy, either interrupted or continuous. Subset described: naive CD4+ CD45RA+ CD45RO- T cells. The receptors derive from a pool of human donors with HIV.

This clonotype was recorded many times. The chain couples TRBV7-6 to TRBJ2-7, with 7 positions matching TRBD1. Germline loops: CDR1 SGHVS, CDR2 FNYEAQ. V was clipped by 6 bases and J by 2 bases; unmatched bases: 10. The CDR3 runs to 15 residues. CDR3 DNA: TGTGCCAGCAGTTTCGGGACAGAAGTTACCTACGAGCAGTACTTC. This encodes CASSFGTEVTYEQYF.

This clonotype was recorded at least ten times. This chain uses TRBV29-1 with TRBJ1-5; 7 nucleotides align to TRBD1. Losses at the gene ends were 6 bases for V and 7 bases for J; bases not matched to a gene: 3. CDR1 and CDR2 from the germline V gene are SQVTM and ANQGSEA. This CDR3 comprises 11 residues. The CDR3 loop is CSVGDSQPQHF. The CDR3 DNA sequence: TGCAGCGTGGGGGACAGCCAGCCCCAGCATTTT.

This clonotype was found many times. The rearrangement uses TRBV7-9 and TRBJ1-1; the match to TRBD1 covers 7 bases. Germline CDR1 reads SEHNR; CDR2 reads FQNEAQ (reference sequence). V gave up 3 bases and J gave up 1 base; unmatched junction bases: 2. CDR3 length: 14 residues. The CDR3 here is CASSFQGENTEAFF. DNA for the CDR3: TGTGCCAGCAGCTTCCAGGGGGAGAACACTGAAGCTTTCTTT.

In its sample, this clonotype was seen a few times. The rearrangement uses TRBV6-4 and TRBJ2-2; 8 positions agree with TRBD1. Germline CDR1 is MRHNA and CDR2 is SNTAGT. Unmatched junction bases numbered 10, after V lost 6 bases and J lost 1 base. The CDR3 extends over 17 amino acids. The CDR3 region is CASRGYRGTGNTGELFF. The CDR3 bases are TGTGCCAGCAGAGGTTATCGCGGGACAGGGAACACCGGGGAGCTGTTTTTT.

At least ten counts were recorded for this clonotype. The V call is TRBV29-1, the J call TRBJ2-2; possibly TRBD1 for D (6 bases). CDR3 size: 13 residues. Germline-derived CDR1 and CDR2 are SQVTM and ANQGSEA. V lost 4 bases and J lost 2, with 8 bases in between. The CDR3 bases are TGCAGCGTTGGAGGGGGTAACACCGGGGAGCTGTTTTTT. Translated: CSVGGGNTGELFF.

There are many counts of this clonotype. The V call is TRBV7-2, the J call TRBJ2-7, with 10 nucleotides matching TRBD1. Germline lookup yields CDR1 SGHTA and CDR2 FQGNSA. The CDR3 runs 14 residues. Unmatched junction bases numbered 3, after V lost 6 bases and J lost 1 base. The CDR3, as DNA: TGTGCCAGCAGTTGGGACAGGGGTTCCTACGAGCAGTACTTC. Protein sequence: CASSWDRGSYEQYF.

This clonotype turned up a few times. The chain employs TRBV28 and TRBJ1-5; the D gene is possibly TRBD1 (5 bases). The length of the CDR3 is 17 residues. Trimming took off 7 bases at V and 1 base at J, with 20 bases between the two ends. The V gene's germline CDR1 is MDHEN and CDR2 SYDVKM. The CDR3, as DNA: TGTGCCAGCACCCAATACGGGGCAGGGAGCAGCAATCAGCCCCAGCATTTT. Translated: CASTQYGAGSSNQPQHF.

This clonotype was counted ten times or more. The final CDR3 position lacks the conserved phenylalanine or tryptophan, pointing to a likely read error. The limits of the CDR3 on the DNA are not certain, so only TCRdb's listed CDR3 is given. This chain connects TRBV15 to TRBJ1-2; the DNA was not used to check the table's D call, TRBD1. The CDR3 has 15 residues if both end residues are counted. Germline V gene lookup returns CDR1 LNHNV and CDR2 YYDKDF (reference sequence). This CDR3 reads CATSRDRGPGLYLDI.

This clonotype was seen many times. The rearrangement uses TRBV6-2 or TRBV6-3 and TRBJ1-1, with D hard to call. The germline CDR1 and CDR2 sequences are MNHEY and SVGEGT. V was cut by 9 bases and J by 1 base, with 9 bases left in between. The CDR3 runs to 12 residues. Here the CDR3 reads CASTRGNTEAFF. The CDR3 DNA reads as TGTGCCAGTACACGGGGGAACACTGAAGCTTTCTTT.

The chain carries TRBV29-1 and TRBJ1-5, with 8 bases fitting TRBD1. The CDR3 extends over 15 amino acids. Unmatched junction bases numbered 11, after V lost 6 bases and J lost 4 bases. Germline assignment: CDR1 SQVTM and CDR2 ANQGSEA. The CDR3 sequence: CSVAEGTGKNQPQHF. The CDR3, as DNA: TGCAGCGTCGCCGAAGGGACAGGTAAAAATCAGCCCCAGCATTTT.

The J gene is TRBJ2-3, the V gene TRBV24-1; 7 bases map to TRBD1. Germline values: CDR1 KGHDR, CDR2 SFDVKD. Losses at the gene ends were 3 bases for V and 2 bases for J; bases not matched to a gene: 7. CDR3 length: 16 amino acids. This CDR3 reads CATSDTYRGNTDTQYF. The CDR3 bases are TGTGCCACCAGTGATACCTACAGGGGAAACACAGATACGCAGTATTTT.

This clonotype was seen repeatedly, ten times or more. The CDR3: CASSPLTGDVKAFF. As DNA, the CDR3 is TGTGCCAGCAGTCCACTGACAGGGGATGTGAAAGCTTTCTTT. This rearrangement joins TRBV6-5 to TRBJ1-1; 8 nucleotides match TRBD1. With 5 bases clipped from V and 9 bases from J, the junction kept 11 bases outside the gene matches. This CDR3 comprises 14 residues. Per the germline V gene, CDR1 is MNHEY and CDR2 is SVGAGI.

This clonotype was observed at least ten times. V is TRBV29-1 and J is TRBJ1-3, with D uncertain. Germline V gene sequence: CDR1 SQVTM, CDR2 ANQGSEA. Trimming shortened V by 5 bases and J by 2 bases, and 10 bases separated the two germline ends. The CDR3 is made up of 13 amino acids. The CDR3 protein is CSVIGVPGNTIYF. The CDR3 DNA reads TGCAGCGTTATCGGGGTGCCTGGAAACACCATATATTTT.

Ten or more counts support this clonotype. The chain employs TRBV19 and TRBJ1-5; no firm D call. CDR1 LNHDA and CDR2 SQIVND come from the germline V gene (reference sequence). V was clipped by 6 bases and J by 3 bases, with 12 bases between them. CDR3 size: 14 residues. This CDR3 reads CASRLPGLNQPQHF. The CDR3 nucleotides are TGTGCCAGTAGACTCCCAGGACTCAATCAGCCCCAGCATTTT.

This clonotype came up many times. This chain uses TRBV10-2 with TRBJ2-3; 9 bases align to TRBD2. Trimming at V came to 6 bases and at J to 3 bases, leaving 1 base not matched to a gene. The germline CDR1 and CDR2 sequences are WSHSY and SAAADI. The CDR3 is 13 residues long. Here the CDR3 reads CASRTSGTDTQYF. The CDR3 DNA follows: TGCGCCAGCAGGACTAGCGGAACAGATACGCAGTATTTT.

This clonotype was detected many times. The chain joins TRBV20-1 to TRBJ1-4; D is ambiguous. The CDR3 has 14 residues. Germline CDR1 reads DFQATT; CDR2 reads SNEGSKA (reference sequence). V lost 5 bases and J 0 bases, leaving 10 bases between the germline ends. CDR3 DNA sequence: TGCAGTGCTCGGGGAGGCGCAACTAATGAAAAACTGTTTTTT. This gives the protein CSARGGATNEKLFF.

This clonotype was found many times. V usage is TRBV12-3 or TRBV12-4 and J usage is TRBJ1-5, with D maybe TRBD1 (5 bases). Trimming removed 8 bases at V and 2 bases at J, with 16 bases between. This CDR3 contains 15 residues. The CDR3 loop is CASRRGLGGNQPQHF. As DNA, the CDR3 is TGTGCCAGCCGAAGGGGACTCGGTGGCAATCAGCCCCAGCATTTT.

The rearrangement joins TRBV2 to TRBJ2-2; D gene uncertain. Germline V gene data show CDR1 as SNHLY and CDR2 as FYNNEI. This CDR3 is 13 amino acids long. Trimming cost V 6 bases and J 7 bases, with 12 bases left between them. In DNA form, the CDR3 reads TGTGCCAGCAGGACGTTTATGGGCGGGGAGCTGTTTTTT. Its translation is CASRTFMGGELFF.

This clonotype has a count of ten or more. The chain joins TRBV6-1 to TRBJ1-5; D gene ambiguous. The ends were cut back, 4 bases at V and 7 bases at J, with 8 bases in the middle. CDR3 length: 12 residues. The germline V gene encodes CDR1 MNHNS and CDR2 SASEGT. CDR3 in amino acids: CASSAGWQPQHF. In DNA, the CDR3 is TGTGCCAGCAGTGCAGGATGGCAGCCCCAGCATTTT.

The rearrangement links TRBV19 to TRBJ1-5; maybe TRBD1 (5 bases). Per the germline V gene, CDR1 is LNHDA and CDR2 is SQIVND (reference sequence). V was cut by 6 bases and J by 4 bases, with 16 bases left in between. The CDR3 runs 15 residues. The CDR3 region is CASSPSLGGNQPQHF. CDR3 sequence (DNA): TGTGCCAGTAGCCCATCCTTGGGGGGGAATCAGCCCCAGCATTTT.

This clonotype was detected ten times or more. The chain joins TRBV20-1 to TRBJ1-1; 8 bases line up with TRBD1. Germline lookup yields CDR1 DFQATT and CDR2 SNEGSKA (reference sequence). Trimming at V came to 6 bases and at J to 2 bases, leaving 11 bases not matched to a gene. The CDR3 is 15 residues long. The CDR3 reads CSAPDRGRANTEAFF. Here the CDR3 DNA reads TGCAGTGCCCCCGACAGGGGCAGGGCCAACACTGAAGCTTTCTTT.

This clonotype was counted many times. J is TRBJ1-3 and V is TRBV12-3 or TRBV12-4; D is perhaps TRBD1 (5 bases). The CDR3 is 17 residues long. Trimming stripped 2 bases from V and 0 bases from J, with 14 bases between. The CDR3 here is CASSLRWGENSGNTIYF. Here the CDR3 DNA reads TGTGCCAGCAGTTTAAGGTGGGGCGAAAACTCTGGAAACACCATATATTTT.

This clonotype came up many times. The V gene is TRBV30, the J gene TRBJ1-6, with D possibly matching TRBD1 (6 bases). Germline assignment: CDR1 GTSNPN and CDR2 SVGIG (reference sequence). The CDR3 sequence is 17 residues long. Deletions cut 4 bases from V and 14 bases from J, with 30 bases between. CDR3: CAWIGPGTRQHVRSLHF. The CDR3 region has the DNA TGTGCCTGGATAGGGCCGGGGACACGGCAGCATGTGCGGTCCCTCCACTTT.

This clonotype was seen only a few times. The chain recombines TRBV4-1 with TRBJ1-2; D is uncertain. V was pared by 6 bases and J by 1 base, with 6 bases between. CDR3 length: 12 residues. The germline V gene encodes CDR1 MGHRA and CDR2 YSYEKL. The CDR3 DNA sequence: TGCGCCAGCAGACACTATAACTATGGCTACACCTTC. It yields the protein CASRHYNYGYTF.

V gene TRBV11-1 combines with J gene TRBJ2-1; TRBD2 might be the D (5 bases). The CDR3 covers 14 residues. V gave up 5 bases and J gave up 8 bases, with 16 bases separating them. Germline V gene sequence: CDR1 SGHAT, CDR2 FQDESV (reference sequence). The chain's CDR3 is CASSPNSGAHEQFF. CDR3 bases: TGTGCCAGCAGCCCTAACAGCGGAGCCCATGAGCAGTTCTTC. Filled out from reference TRBV11-1 and TRBJ2-1, the complete variable domain reads EAEVAQSPRYKITEKSQAVAFWCDPISGHATLYWYRQILGQGPELLVQFQDESVVDDSQLPKDRFSAERLKGVDSTLKIQPAELGDSAMYLCASSPNSGAHEQFFGPGTRLTVL.

In this sample, this clonotype turned up many times. V usage is TRBV9 and J usage is TRBJ2-7; D is possibly TRBD1 (6 bases). The CDR3 totals 13 residues. Germline V lookup: CDR1 SGDLS, CDR2 YYNGEE. Trimming shortened V by 3 bases and J by 3 bases, and 10 bases separated the two germline ends. The chain's CDR3 is CASSAGQSYEQYF. The CDR3 region has the DNA TGTGCCAGCAGCGCCGGACAGAGCTACGAGCAGTACTTC.

This clonotype has just a few counts. This chain links TRBV12-3 or TRBV12-4 with TRBJ1-5; D unresolved. The CDR3 length is 15 residues. The V end lost 3 bases, the J end lost 1 base, and 10 bases lay between the germline ends. CDR3 residues: CASSFRARSNQPQHF. For the CDR3, the DNA is TGTGCCAGCAGTTTTAGGGCGAGGAGCAATCAGCCCCAGCATTTT.

At least ten counts were recorded for this clonotype. The chain uses TRBV2 and TRBJ2-5, with D perhaps TRBD1 (5 bases). V lost 6 bases and J lost 5, with 13 bases in between. The CDR3 has 13 amino acids. Per the germline V gene, CDR1 is SNHLY and CDR2 is FYNNEI. The CDR3 spells CASSAGSRETQYF. DNA for the CDR3: TGTGCCAGCAGCGCAGGGTCGCGGGAGACCCAGTACTTC.